Reported below is one TCR beta chain. What it binds is not known. The sample is drawn from a study of long-term antiretroviral therapy in people with HIV. Trimming removed 4 bases from V and 7 bases from J, with 20 bases in between. The CDR3 loop spans 16 amino acids. In germline, CDR1 is MGHRA, CDR2 YSYEKL. Study results and limitations: Among HIV repertoires, CDR3 length ranges were narrower than those of controls. Blood draws took place between the mid-2000s and the late 2010s and possibly involved older ART regimens.

Run at survey level, the immunoSEQ assay was version v3.0. Method: immunoSEQ multiplex PCR; TCRdb's copy keeps in-frame clones and lacks some. The sample holds some 40,000 clones, roughly 87% seen once. Sequencing was performed on unsorted PBMCs, taken 1 year after starting antiretroviral therapy. The receptor was isolated from a man between 18 and 29 years old with HIV. This chain uses TRBV4-1 with TRBJ2-1, with a weak D call TRBD2 (5 bases). In DNA form, the CDR3 reads TGCGCCAGCAGCCCGATTCGGACGGGAAGAGGGAATGAGCAGTTCTTC. This codes for CASSPIRTGRGNEQFF.